This TCR beta chain was recorded in a study of blood T cell repertoires in COVID-19 (TCRdb year 2020). Study-wide context: Samples covering the acute and convalescent phases of COVID-19 were provided by collaborators in the United States, Italy and Spain. The material from the prospective study consisted of cDNA or gDNA derived from T cells, B-cell-depleted T cells, or PBMCs. Deeply sampled blood TCRbeta repertoires from subjects exposed to, actively infected with, or recovered from COVID-19 were included in the dataset. The repertoires were released in a freely available public database intended as a resource for research on the immune response to SARS-CoV-2. Samples came from the ongoing ImmuneRACE study (first 160 participants) plus 1,254 subjects from 6 global collaborators. A de-identified subject ID, COVID-19 status, age in years and sex were almost always included in the sample metadata. Where available, HLA class I and class II types were obtained from metadata supplied by the sample provider rather than from assay-based typing. Points the paper makes about the study in general: Clinical and demographic metadata were provided uncurated, with the amount varying by source and participant.

CDR1 and CDR2, per the germline V gene, are SGDLS and YYNGEE. The CDR3 sequence holds 20 residues, the cysteine and phenylalanine included. Left in the record is the CDR3 DNA by itself, 60 bases read in frame from the first base. Unmatched junction bases come to 12, with V trimmed by 0 bases and J by 0 bases. The immunoSEQ Assay, a bias-controlled multiplex PCR, was used to amplify TCRbeta CDR3 regions from genomic DNA. The study's own analysis went as follows. The number of nucleated cells in each sample was estimated by amplification of reference gene primers within the assay. To quantify the absolute abundance of each unique TCRbeta CDR3 rearrangement, sequence reads were collapsed and filtered. Productive Simpson clonality was computed per sample as the square root of Simpson's diversity index over productive rearrangements. Drawn from immuneACCESS, this table holds only the in-frame rearrangements with V and J called that TCRdb kept. Clones are partly lost; checked studies trace under half to an unresolved V gene and leave the rest unexplained. V and J calls and clone size are given by that table; D and trimming were obtained from the DNA. This sample comprises roughly 200,000 clones, approximately 85% of them detected only once. The ten biggest clones cover over 2.5% of the sample.

With regard to this clone: Its antigen is still unknown. No base qualities exist here, and no much larger clone lies one base off it.

Collaborating institutions collected whole blood in K2EDTA tubes following their own protocols. For TCRbeta analysis, collaborators shipped samples in one of three forms: frozen whole blood, isolated PBMCs, or DNA extracted from either of those sample types. The TCR was taken from a man aged 55 to 70 with acute or convalescent COVID-19. The specimen was peripheral blood. This chain is built from TRBV9 and TRBJ2-6, and TRBD1 aligns with 7 junction nucleotides. This receptor carries the CDR3 CASSVAAPGQAHSGANVLTF. Here is the DNA: TGTGCCAGCAGCGTAGCCGCGCCCGGACAGGCCCACTCTGGGGCCAACGTCCTGACTTTC.